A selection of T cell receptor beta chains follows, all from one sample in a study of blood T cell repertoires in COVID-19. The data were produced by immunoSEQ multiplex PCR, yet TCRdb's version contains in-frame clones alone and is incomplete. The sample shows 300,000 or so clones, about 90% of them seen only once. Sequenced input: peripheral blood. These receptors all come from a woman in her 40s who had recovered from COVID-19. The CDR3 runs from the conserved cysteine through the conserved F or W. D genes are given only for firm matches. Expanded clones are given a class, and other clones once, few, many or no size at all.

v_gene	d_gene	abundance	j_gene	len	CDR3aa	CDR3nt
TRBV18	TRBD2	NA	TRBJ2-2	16	CASSRRTSGATGELFF	TGTGCCAGCTCACGAAGGACTAGCGGGGCCACCGGGGAGCTGTTTTTT
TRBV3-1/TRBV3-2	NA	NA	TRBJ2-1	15	CASSQDGQSYNEQFF	TGTGCCAGCAGCCAAGATGGACAGAGCTACAATGAGCAGTTCTTC
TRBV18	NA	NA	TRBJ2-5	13	CASSGPGGETQYF	TGTGCCAGCTCAGGGCCCGGAGGAGAGACCCAGTACTTC
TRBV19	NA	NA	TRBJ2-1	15	CASTRSGRGSNEQFF	TGTGCCAGTACCCGGTCGGGCAGGGGATCGAATGAGCAGTTCTTC
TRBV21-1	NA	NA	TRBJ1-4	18	CASSSNGGVGGTNEKLFF	TGTGCCAGCAGCTCGAACGGGGGGGTAGGTGGAACTAATGAAAAACTGTTTTTT
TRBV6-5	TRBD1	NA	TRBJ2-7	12	CASSQTGDEQYF	TGTGCCAGCAGCCAGACAGGGGACGAGCAGTACTTC
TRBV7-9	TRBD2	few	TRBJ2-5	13	CASSGGGKETQYF	TGTGCCAGCTCGGGAGGGGGGAAAGAGACCCAGTACTTC
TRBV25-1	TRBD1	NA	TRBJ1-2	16	CASSEYRAGGNYGYTF	TGTGCCAGCAGTGAATATCGGGCAGGGGGAAACTATGGCTACACCTTC
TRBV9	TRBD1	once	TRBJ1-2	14	CASSRDRVAYGYTF	TGTGCCAGCAGCCGTGACAGGGTCGCCTATGGCTACACCTTC
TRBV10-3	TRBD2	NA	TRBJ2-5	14	CAIGMAGGQETQYF	TGTGCCATCGGGATGGCGGGGGGGCAAGAGACCCAGTACTTC
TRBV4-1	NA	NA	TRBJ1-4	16	CASSQDPPGLSEKLFF	TGCGCCAGCAGCCAAGACCCCCCCGGGTTAAGTGAAAAACTGTTTTTT
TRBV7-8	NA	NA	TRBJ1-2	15	CASSSGHTGHYGYTF	TGTGCCAGCAGCTCAGGACACACGGGCCACTATGGCTACACCTTC
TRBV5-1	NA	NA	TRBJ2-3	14	CASSLPSGTDTQYF	TGCGCCAGCAGCTTGCCTAGCGGCACAGATACGCAGTATTTT
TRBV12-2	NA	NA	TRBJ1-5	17	CASRHRTGEGSNQPQHF	TGTGCAAGTCGCCACCGGACAGGGGAAGGTAGCAATCAGCCCCAGCATTTT
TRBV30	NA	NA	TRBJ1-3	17	CAWSRRAGVVSGNTIYF	TGTGCCTGGAGTCGCCGGGCCGGGGTGGTCTCGGGGAACACCATATATTTT